Here is one T cell receptor beta chain with its context. What it recognizes is unknown. Through a sample-barcoded 5' primer and a J-beta primer mix, a second PCR was run for roughly 6 to 11 cycles. The template-switch adaptor was a 5' adaptor with 12 random nucleotides. It tagged each cDNA molecule. TCRdb re-analysed the 5' RACE reads in MiXCR, keeping a single row per CDR3 protein. The sample includes 600,000 to 1,000,000 distinct CDR3 sequences, roughly 50% of them seen just once. Each individual donor underwent a draw of approximately 10 milliliters of peripheral blood. The data stem from a study of blood T cells in healthy people across ages. Study-level findings and limits: Comparison with aged donors showed that long-lived donors had more naive CD4+ cells and higher diversity. Unsorted PBMCs prevented conclusive naive versus antigen-experienced comparison.

The CDR3 runs 18 residues. In germline, CDR1 is LGHNA, CDR2 YSLEER. Unmatched junction bases numbered 19, after V lost 4 bases and J lost 7 bases. Material: blood. V is TRBV4-3 and J is TRBJ2-7; 10 bases line up with TRBD2. The sequence was obtained from a man aged 25-45 years in good health. The CDR3 region has the DNA TGCGCCAGCAGCCCCTTTTTGTTAGCGGGAGGCGGGGGCAATGAGCAGTACTTC. It yields the protein CASSPFLLAGGGGNEQYF.